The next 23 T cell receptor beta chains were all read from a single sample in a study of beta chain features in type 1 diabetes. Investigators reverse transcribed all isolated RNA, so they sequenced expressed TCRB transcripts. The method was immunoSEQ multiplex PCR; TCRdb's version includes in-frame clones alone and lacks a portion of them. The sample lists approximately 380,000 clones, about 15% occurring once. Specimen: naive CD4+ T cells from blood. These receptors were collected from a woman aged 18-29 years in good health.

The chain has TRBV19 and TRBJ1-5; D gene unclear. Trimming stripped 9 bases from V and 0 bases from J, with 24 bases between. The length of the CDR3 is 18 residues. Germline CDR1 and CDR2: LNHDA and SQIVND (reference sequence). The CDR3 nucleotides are TGTGCCAGCCGGCGGTCCCCTGTACTGCAATATAGCAATCAGCCCCAGCATTTT. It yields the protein CASRRSPVLQYSNQPQHF.

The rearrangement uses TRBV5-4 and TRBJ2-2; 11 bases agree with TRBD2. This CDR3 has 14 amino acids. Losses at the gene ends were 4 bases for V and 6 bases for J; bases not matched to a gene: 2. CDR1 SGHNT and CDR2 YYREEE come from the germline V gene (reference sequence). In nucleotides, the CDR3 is TGTGCCAGCAGCCCGGGACTAGCGGCCGGGGAGCTGTTTTTT. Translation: CASSPGLAAGELFF.

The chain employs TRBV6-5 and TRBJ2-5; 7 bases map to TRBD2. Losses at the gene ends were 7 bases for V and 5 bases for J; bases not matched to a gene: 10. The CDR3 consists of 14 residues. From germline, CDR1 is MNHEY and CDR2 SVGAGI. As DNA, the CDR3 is TGTGCCAGCACCGTGAATGAGGGAGGGGAGACCCAGTACTTC. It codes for CASTVNEGGETQYF.

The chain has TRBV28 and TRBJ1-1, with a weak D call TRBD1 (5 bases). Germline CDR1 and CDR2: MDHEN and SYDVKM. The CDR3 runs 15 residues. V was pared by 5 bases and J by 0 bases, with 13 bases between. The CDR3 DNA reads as TGTGCCAGCAGTGGGGCAGGGACTGTGAACACTGAAGCTTTCTTT. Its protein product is CASSGAGTVNTEAFF.

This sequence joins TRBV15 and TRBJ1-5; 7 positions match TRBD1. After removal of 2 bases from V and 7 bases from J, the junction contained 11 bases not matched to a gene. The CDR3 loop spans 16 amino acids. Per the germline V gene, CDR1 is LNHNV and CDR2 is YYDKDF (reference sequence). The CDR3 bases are TGTGCCACCAGCAGATCCCGACAGGGAATCGGGCAGCCCCAGCATTTT. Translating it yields CATSRSRQGIGQPQHF.

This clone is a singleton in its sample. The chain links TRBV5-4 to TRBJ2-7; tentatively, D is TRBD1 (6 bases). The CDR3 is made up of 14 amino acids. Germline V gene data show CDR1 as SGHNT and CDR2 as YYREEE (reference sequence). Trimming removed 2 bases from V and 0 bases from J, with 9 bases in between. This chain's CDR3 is CASSFSGVSYEQYF. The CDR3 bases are TGTGCCAGCAGCTTCTCAGGGGTCTCCTACGAGCAGTACTTC. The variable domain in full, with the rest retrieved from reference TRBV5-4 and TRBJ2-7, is ETGVTQSPTHLIKTRGQQVTLRCSSQSGHNTVSWYQQALGQGPQFIFQYYREEENGRGNFPPRFSGLQFPNYSSELNVNALELDDSALYLCASSFSGVSYEQYFGPGTRLTVT.

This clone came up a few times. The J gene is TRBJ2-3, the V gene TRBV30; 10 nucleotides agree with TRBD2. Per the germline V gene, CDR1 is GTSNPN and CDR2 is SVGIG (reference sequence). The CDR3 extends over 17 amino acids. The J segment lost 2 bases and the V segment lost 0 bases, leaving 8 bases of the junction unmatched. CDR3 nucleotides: TGTGCCTGGAGTGTTGATCGGACTAGCGGTTCCACAGATACGCAGTATTTT. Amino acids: CAWSVDRTSGSTDTQYF.

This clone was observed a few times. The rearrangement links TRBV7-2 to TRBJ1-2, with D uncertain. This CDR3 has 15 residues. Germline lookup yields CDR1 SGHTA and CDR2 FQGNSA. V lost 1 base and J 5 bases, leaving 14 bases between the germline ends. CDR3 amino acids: CASSLGGGPVYGYTF. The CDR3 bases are TGTGCCAGCAGCTTAGGAGGCGGTCCGGTATATGGCTACACCTTC.

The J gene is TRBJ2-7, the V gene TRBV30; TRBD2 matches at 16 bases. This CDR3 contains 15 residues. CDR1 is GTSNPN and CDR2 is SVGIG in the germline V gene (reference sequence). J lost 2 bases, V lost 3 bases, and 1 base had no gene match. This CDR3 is CAWRGLAGGAYEQYF. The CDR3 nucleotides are TGTGCCTGGAGGGGACTAGCGGGAGGGGCCTACGAGCAGTACTTC.

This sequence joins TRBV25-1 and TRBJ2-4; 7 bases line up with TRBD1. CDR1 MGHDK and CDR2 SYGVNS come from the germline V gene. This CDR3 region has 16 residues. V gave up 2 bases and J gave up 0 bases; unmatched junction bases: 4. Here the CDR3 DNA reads TGTGCCAGCAGTGAAGGGACAGTGCCAGCCAAAAACATTCAGTACTTC. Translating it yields CASSEGTVPAKNIQYF.

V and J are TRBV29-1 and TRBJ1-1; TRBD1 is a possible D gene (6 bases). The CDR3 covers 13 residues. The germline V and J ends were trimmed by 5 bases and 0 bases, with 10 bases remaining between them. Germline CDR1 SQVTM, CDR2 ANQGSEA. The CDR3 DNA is TGCAGCGTTCCCGGACAGTTGAACACTGAAGCTTTCTTT. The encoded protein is CSVPGQLNTEAFF.

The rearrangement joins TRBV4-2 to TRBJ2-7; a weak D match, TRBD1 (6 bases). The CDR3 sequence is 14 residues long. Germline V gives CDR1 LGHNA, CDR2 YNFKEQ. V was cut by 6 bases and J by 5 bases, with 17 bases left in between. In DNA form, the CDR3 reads TGTGCCAGCAGGACACACAGGGTGGGGAACGAGCAGTACTTC. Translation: CASRTHRVGNEQYF.

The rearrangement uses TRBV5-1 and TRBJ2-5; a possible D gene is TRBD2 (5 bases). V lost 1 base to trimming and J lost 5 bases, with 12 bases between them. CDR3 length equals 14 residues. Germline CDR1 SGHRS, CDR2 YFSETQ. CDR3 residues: CASSLWLERETQYF. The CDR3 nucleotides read TGCGCCAGCAGCTTGTGGCTAGAGCGGGAGACCCAGTACTTC.

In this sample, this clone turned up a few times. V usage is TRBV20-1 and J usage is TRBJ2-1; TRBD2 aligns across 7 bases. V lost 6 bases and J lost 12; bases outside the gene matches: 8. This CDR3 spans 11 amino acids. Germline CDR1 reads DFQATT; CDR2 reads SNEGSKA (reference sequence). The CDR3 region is CSAQTGGAQFF. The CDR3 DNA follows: TGCAGTGCACAGACGGGGGGTGCGCAGTTCTTC.

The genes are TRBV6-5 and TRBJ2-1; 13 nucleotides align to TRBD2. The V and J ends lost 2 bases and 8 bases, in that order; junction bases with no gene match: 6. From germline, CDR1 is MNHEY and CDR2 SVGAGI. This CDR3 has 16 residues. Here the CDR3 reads CASSYPLAGGRHEQFF. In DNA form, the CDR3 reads TGTGCCAGCAGTTACCCACTAGCGGGAGGGCGGCATGAGCAGTTCTTC.

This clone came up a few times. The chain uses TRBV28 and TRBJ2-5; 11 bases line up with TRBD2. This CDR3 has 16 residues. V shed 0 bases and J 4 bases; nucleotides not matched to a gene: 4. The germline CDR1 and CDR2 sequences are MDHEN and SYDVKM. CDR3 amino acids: CASSLWVAGGSETQYF. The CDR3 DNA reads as TGTGCCAGCAGTTTATGGGTAGCGGGAGGGTCAGAGACCCAGTACTTC.

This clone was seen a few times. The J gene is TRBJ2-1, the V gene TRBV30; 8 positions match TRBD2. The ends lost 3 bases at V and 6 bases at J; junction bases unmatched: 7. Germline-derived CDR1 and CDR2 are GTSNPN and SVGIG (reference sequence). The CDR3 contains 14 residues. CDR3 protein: CAWRSGSRGNEQFF. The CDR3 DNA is TGTGCCTGGAGGAGCGGGAGTCGGGGCAATGAGCAGTTCTTC.

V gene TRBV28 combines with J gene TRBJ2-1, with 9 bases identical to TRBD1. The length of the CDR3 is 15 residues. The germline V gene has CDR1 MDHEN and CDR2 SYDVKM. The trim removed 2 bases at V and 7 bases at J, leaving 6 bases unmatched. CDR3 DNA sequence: TGTGCCAGCAGTTTAGGGACAGGGACCCGGAATGAGCAGTTCTTC. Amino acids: CASSLGTGTRNEQFF.

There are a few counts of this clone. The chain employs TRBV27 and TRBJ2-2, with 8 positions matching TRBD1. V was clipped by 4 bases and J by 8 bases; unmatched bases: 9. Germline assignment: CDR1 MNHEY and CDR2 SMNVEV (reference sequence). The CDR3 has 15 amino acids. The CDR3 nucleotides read TGTGCCAGCAGTTGGACAGGGCTGGGTACTGGGGAGCTGTTTTTT. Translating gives CASSWTGLGTGELFF.

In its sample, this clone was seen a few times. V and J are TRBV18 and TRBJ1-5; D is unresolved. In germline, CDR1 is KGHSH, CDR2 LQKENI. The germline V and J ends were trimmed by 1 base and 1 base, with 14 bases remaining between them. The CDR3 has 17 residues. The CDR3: CASSPRGPDGSNQPQHF. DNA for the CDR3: TGTGCCAGCTCACCACGAGGCCCCGATGGGAGCAATCAGCCCCAGCATTTT.

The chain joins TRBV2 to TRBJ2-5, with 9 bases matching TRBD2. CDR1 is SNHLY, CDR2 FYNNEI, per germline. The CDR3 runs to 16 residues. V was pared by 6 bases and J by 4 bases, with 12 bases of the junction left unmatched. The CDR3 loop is CASSSSGTAGGETQYF. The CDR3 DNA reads TGTGCCAGCAGCTCTAGCGGGACCGCCGGTGGAGAGACCCAGTACTTC.

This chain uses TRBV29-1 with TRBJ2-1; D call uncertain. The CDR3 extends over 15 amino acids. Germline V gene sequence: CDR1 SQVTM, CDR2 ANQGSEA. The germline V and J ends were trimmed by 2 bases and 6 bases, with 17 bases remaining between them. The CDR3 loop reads CSVEIGDPRANEQFF. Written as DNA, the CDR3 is TGCAGCGTTGAAATAGGAGACCCACGAGCCAATGAGCAGTTCTTC.

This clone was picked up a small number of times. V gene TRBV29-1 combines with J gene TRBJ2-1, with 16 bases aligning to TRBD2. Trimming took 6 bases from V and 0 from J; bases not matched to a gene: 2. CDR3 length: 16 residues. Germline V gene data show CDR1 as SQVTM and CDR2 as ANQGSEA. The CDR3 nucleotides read TGCAGCGTCGGGACTAGCGGGAGGGGCTCCTACAATGAGCAGTTCTTC. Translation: CSVGTSGRGSYNEQFF.